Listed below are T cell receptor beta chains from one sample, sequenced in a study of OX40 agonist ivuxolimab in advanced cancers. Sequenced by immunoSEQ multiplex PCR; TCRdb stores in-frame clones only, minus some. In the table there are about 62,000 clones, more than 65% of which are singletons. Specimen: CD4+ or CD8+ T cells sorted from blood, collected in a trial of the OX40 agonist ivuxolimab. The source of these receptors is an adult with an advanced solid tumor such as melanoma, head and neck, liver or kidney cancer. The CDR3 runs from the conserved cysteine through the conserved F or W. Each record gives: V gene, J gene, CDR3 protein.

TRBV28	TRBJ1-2	CASSTDRVPSLYGYTF
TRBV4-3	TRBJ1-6	CASSQGGLNSPLHF
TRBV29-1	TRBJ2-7	CSVEDTVGYEQYF
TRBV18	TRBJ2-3	CASSPARTGTDTQYF
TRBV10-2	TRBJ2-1	CASSSTGAKYVQFF
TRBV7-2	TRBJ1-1	CASSSLTGTEAFF
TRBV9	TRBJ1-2	CASSVTGTPNYGYTF
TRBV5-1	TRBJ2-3	CASSGIGTRVSTDTQYF
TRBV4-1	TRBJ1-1	CASSQAGFGDEAFF
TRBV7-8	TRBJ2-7	CASLSQGAEQYF
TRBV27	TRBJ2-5	CASSSGGKETQYF
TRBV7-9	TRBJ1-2	CASSRGPEGGYTF
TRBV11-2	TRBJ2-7	CASGPSRGTYEQYF
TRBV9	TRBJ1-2	CASSVGLGDSTGDGYTF
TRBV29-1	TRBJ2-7	CSVRSGTGGKQYF
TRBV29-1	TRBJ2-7	CSVEYREHYEQYF
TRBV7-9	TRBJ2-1	CASTPQLNEQFF
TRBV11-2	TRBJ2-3	CASSLWLAGPGADTQYF
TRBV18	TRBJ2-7	CASSPPDRVGSYEQYF
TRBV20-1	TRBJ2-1	CSATRGREQFF
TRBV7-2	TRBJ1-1	CASSPPSTANTEAFF
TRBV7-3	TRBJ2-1	CASSLVLLAGEQFF
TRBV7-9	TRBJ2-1	CASRAAGGPEQFF
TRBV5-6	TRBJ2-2	CASSLPGELFF
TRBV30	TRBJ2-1	CAWRQGGSYNEQFF
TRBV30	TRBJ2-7	CACGAGGMNEQYF
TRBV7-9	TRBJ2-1	CASSLEASGPKSSYNEQFF
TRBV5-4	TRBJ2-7	CASSLEGPNSYEQYF
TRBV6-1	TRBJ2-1	CASSPGTGRDNEQFF
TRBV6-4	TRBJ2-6	CASSPGQAGANVLTF
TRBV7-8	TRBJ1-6	CASSRGGRTENSPLHF
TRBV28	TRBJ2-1	CASKWAQRRYNEQFF
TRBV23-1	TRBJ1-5	CASSHNRTGRERSNQPQHF
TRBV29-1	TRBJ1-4	CSVQGARNNEKLFF
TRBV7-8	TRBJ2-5	CASSPRSDQETQYF
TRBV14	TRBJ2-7	CASSQGIAYEQYF
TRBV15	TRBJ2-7	CATSTTKGTGKNYEQYF
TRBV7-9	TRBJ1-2	CASSLSLADRVGPTF
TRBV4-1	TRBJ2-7	CASSQDKRERSYEQYF
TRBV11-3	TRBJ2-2	CASSYSGGLTGELFF
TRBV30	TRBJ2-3	CAWSAWTGAGTDTQYF
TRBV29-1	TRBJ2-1	CSADRDTKEGNEQFF
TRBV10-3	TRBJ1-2	CAISEDSYGYTF
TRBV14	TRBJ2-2	CASSQVRTGELFF
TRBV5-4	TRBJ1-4	CASSPQNSDEKLFF
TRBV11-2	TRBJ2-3	CASSRAGGSASTDTQYF
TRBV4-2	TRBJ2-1	CASSQVGGSLHNEQFF
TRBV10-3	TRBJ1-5	CAISEGSNQPQHF
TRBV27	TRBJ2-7	CASSPGLAGALEQYF
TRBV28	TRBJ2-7	CASSLHGQGPYEQYF